The TCR beta chain under discussion was sequenced for a study of T-cell reconstitution after alpha-beta-depleted transplantation in children. Study-wide results and caveats: Fresh T-cell production supplied most of the T-cell counts and diversity seen one year after transplant. Some patients owed their high day-60 TCRbeta diversity to surviving recipient T cells and thymic progenitors. About two months after transplant, alpha-beta T cells reportedly came from several hundred expanded graft clones.

As it was prepared, the TCRbeta library received unique molecular identifiers. MiXCR, applied by TCRdb to the PCR reads, yields one record per CDR3 protein. Among 140,000 to 150,000 distinct CDR3 sequences listed, about 9% were seen once. To note about this clonotype: Antigen: not known.

Sequencing used PBMCs, mostly from graft donor cells, obtained 180 days after TCRalphabeta/CD19-depleted stem cell transplant. The origin of this receptor is a female patient aged 2-10 years who had a stem cell transplant for congenital amegakaryocytic thrombocytopenia, so the T cells may come from the graft donor.

CDR3 loop: CSGKAPGYPGQEPYEQYF. CDR3 nucleotides: TGCAGTGGAAAGGCCCCAGGGTACCCGGGACAGGAGCCCTACGAGCAGTACTTC. The chain couples TRBV20-1 to TRBJ2-7; 8 nucleotides line up with TRBD1. V lost 7 bases, J lost 2 bases, and 22 bases stayed unmatched. CDR3 length equals 18 residues. Germline V CDR1 and CDR2: DFQATT, SNEGSKA (reference sequence).